This is a list of T cell receptor beta chains from one sample in a study of blood T cells in healthy people across ages. Using its own MiXCR run on the 5' RACE reads, TCRdb lists one record per CDR3 protein. The sample gives fewer than 1,200,000 distinct CDR3 sequences, around 25% of which show up once; 0.75% is in the top ten. These same records also appear under a second study, on T cells of mothers and their children.

The sequenced material came from blood. The receptors were sampled from a girl aged 2 to 9 in good health. CDR3s include the opening cysteine and the closing phenylalanine or tryptophan. D genes are given only for firm matches. Clone size is shown for a subset of rows, as once, few, many or a class of expanded clone.

D,V,J,size,CDR3,DNA
NA,TRBV6-1,TRBJ2-7,NA,CASTQGFYEQYF,TGTGCCAGCACCCAGGGGTTCTACGAGCAGTACTTC
NA,TRBV20-1,TRBJ2-7,NA,CSAESGTTDEQYF,TGCAGTGCCGAGTCAGGGACCACCGACGAGCAGTACTTC
NA,TRBV11-2,TRBJ2-5,NA,CASSYTRVETQYF,TGTGCCAGCAGCTATACTAGGGTAGAGACCCAGTACTTC
TRBD1,TRBV20-1,TRBJ2-1,NA,CSASVNRGNEQFF,TGCAGTGCTAGCGTCAACAGGGGGAATGAGCAGTTCTTC
NA,TRBV4-1,TRBJ2-7,NA,CASSQLDREGYEQYF,TGCGCCAGCAGCCAACTCGACAGGGAGGGGTACGAGCAGTACTTC
TRBD2,TRBV28,TRBJ2-4,NA,CASSFNRASAGGPWRYIQYF,TGTGCCAGCAGTTTTAACAGAGCCTCGGCGGGAGGGCCGTGGAGGTACATTCAGTACTTC
NA,TRBV20-1,TRBJ1-2,few,CSARDPDWFYGYTF,TGCAGTGCTAGAGACCCGGACTGGTTCTATGGCTACACCTTC
TRBD1,TRBV24-1,TRBJ2-1,few,CATSDDTGGGNEQFF,TGTGCCACCAGTGATGACACAGGGGGAGGCAATGAGCAGTTCTTC
TRBD1,TRBV4-2,TRBJ2-7,NA,CASSQVSQGAIDEQNF,TGTGCCAGCAGCCAAGTGTCGCAGGGGGCGATTGACGAGCAGAACTTC
TRBD2,TRBV12-5,TRBJ2-1,few,CASGPSGGLIEQFF,TGTGCTAGTGGACCCTCGGGGGGATTGATTGAGCAGTTCTTC
TRBD1,TRBV19,TRBJ2-5,few,CATKPGGSETQYF,TGTGCCACCAAGCCAGGGGGCTCGGAGACCCAGTACTTC
NA,TRBV4-3,TRBJ2-7,NA,CASSQDNAAAMSYEQYF,TGCGCCAGCAGCCAAGATAATGCGGCGGCTATGTCCTACGAGCAGTACTTC
TRBD1,TRBV4-1,TRBJ1-1,NA,CASAGTGQTEAFF,TGCGCCAGCGCCGGGACAGGGCAAACTGAAGCTTTCTTT
NA,TRBV29-1,TRBJ1-2,few,CSGGLAYGYTF,TGCAGCGGGGGACTGGCCTATGGCTACACCTTC
NA,TRBV29-1,TRBJ1-2,few,CSSRDGGGDGYTF,TGCAGCTCAAGGGACGGAGGAGGGGATGGCTACACCTTC
NA,TRBV18,TRBJ2-7,NA,CASSPQGTGFDEQYF,TGTGCCAGCTCACCTCAGGGGACGGGATTTGACGAGCAGTACTTC
NA,TRBV9,TRBJ2-7,few,CASSVEGGPYEQYF,TGTGCCAGCAGCGTAGAGGGGGGGCCGTACGAGCAGTACTTC
NA,TRBV6-5,TRBJ2-2,NA,CASSADTTGELFF,TGTGCCAGCAGTGCAGATACCACCGGGGAGCTGTTTTTT
NA,TRBV20-1,TRBJ2-3,few,CSASPLRGGTDTQYF,TGCAGTGCTAGCCCATTGAGAGGGGGCACAGATACGCAGTATTTT
TRBD2,TRBV3-1,TRBJ2-1,few,CASSQDTLAGQDEQFF,TGTGCCAGCAGCCAAGATACGCTAGCGGGACAAGATGAGCAGTTCTTC
TRBD1,TRBV28,TRBJ1-6,NA,CASSKQGANSPLHF,TGTGCCAGCAGTAAACAGGGGGCGAATTCACCCCTCCACTTT
NA,TRBV21-1,TRBJ2-7,NA,CASRKKGGQGLQSSYEQYF,TGTGCCAGCAGAAAGAAGGGAGGACAGGGGCTCCAGAGCTCCTACGAGCAGTACTTC
NA,TRBV7-2,TRBJ2-5,many,CASSRLFGEVEETQYF,TGTGCCAGCAGTCGCCTTTTTGGGGAGGTGGAAGAGACCCAGTACTTC
NA,TRBV6-5,TRBJ2-5,few,CASSPHGETQYF,TGTGCCAGCAGCCCACACGGGGAGACCCAGTACTTC
NA,TRBV20-1,TRBJ2-3,NA,CSASEGPDTQYF,TGCAGTGCTAGTGAGGGCCCAGATACGCAGTATTTT
NA,TRBV6-7,TRBJ1-2,NA,CASRFRRGYTF,TGTGCCAGCAGATTTCGGAGAGGCTACACCTTC
NA,TRBV15,TRBJ1-5,few,CATSRDVAAEGGPQHF,TGTGCCACCAGCAGAGATGTGGCAGCTGAGGGCGGGCCCCAGCATTTT
NA,TRBV7-3,TRBJ2-2,NA,CASSAGRGELFF,TGTGCCAGCAGCGCGGGGCGCGGGGAGCTGTTTTTT
NA,TRBV5-1,TRBJ2-7,many,CASSLVGDYEQYF,TGTGCCAGCAGCTTAGTGGGGGACTACGAGCAGTACTTC
NA,TRBV5-1,TRBJ2-2,NA,CASSPRLGRNTGELFF,TGCGCCAGCAGCCCTCGTCTAGGGAGGAACACCGGGGAGCTGTTTTTT